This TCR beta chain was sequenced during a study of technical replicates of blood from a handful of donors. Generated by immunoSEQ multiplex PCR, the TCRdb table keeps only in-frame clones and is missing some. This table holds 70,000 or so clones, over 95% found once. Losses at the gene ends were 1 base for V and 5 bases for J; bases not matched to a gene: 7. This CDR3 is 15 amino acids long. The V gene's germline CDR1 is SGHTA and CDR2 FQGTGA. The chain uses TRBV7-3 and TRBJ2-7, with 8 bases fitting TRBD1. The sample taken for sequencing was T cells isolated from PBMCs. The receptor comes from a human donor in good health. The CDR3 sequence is CASSLRAGGGHEQYF. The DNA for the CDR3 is TGTGCCAGCAGCTTAAGGGCAGGGGGCGGCCACGAGCAGTACTTC.